The 28 T cell receptor beta chains below all came from one sample that was sequenced in a study of cytomegalovirus exposure and HLA in healthy donors. Researchers ran the PCR with 60 Vbeta and 13 Jbeta primers. Only in-frame clones appear in the TCRdb table, and some are missing; sequencing was by immunoSEQ multiplex PCR. The repertoire table contains over 110,000 clones. Sequenced material: PBMCs. The source is a male donor in good health and CMV-seronegative.

The chain couples TRBV6-5 to TRBJ2-1; 9 nucleotides match TRBD1. The CDR3 has 16 residues. Unmatched junction bases numbered 8, after V lost 4 bases and J lost 4 bases. Germline V gene data show CDR1 as MNHEY and CDR2 as SVGAGI. The CDR3 reads CASSFSGQGIYNEQFF. DNA of the CDR3: TGTGCCAGCAGTTTTTCCGGACAGGGGATTTACAATGAGCAGTTCTTC.

The chain couples TRBV29-1 to TRBJ1-2; tentatively, D is TRBD1 (5 bases). CDR1 and CDR2 (germline): SQVTM, ANQGSEA. With 4 bases removed from V and 8 bases from J, the gap between germline ends came to 11 bases. There are 11 residues in the CDR3. This chain's CDR3 is CSVGWGDGYTF. The DNA for the CDR3 is TGCAGCGTTGGGTGGGGGGACGGCTACACCTTC.

CDR3 residues: CAWSAAGGTNEKLFF. The CDR3 DNA follows: TGTGCCTGGAGTGCGGCTGGAGGAACTAATGAAAAACTGTTTTTT. The chain joins TRBV30 to TRBJ1-4; the D is unclear. The CDR3 runs 15 residues. The V end lost 1 base, the J end lost 1 base, and 10 bases lay between the germline ends. The germline V gene encodes CDR1 GTSNPN and CDR2 SVGIG (reference sequence). The full variable domain, completed using reference TRBV30 and TRBJ1-4, is SQTIHQWPATLVQPVGSPLSLECTVEGTSNPNLYWYRQAAGRGLQLLFYSVGIGQISSEVPQNLSASRPQDRQFILSSKKLLLSDSGFYLCAWSAAGGTNEKLFFGSGTQLSVL.

The CDR3 sequence is CASSIPLTGNTEAFF. The CDR3 DNA is TGTGCCAGTAGTATACCCCTGACAGGGAACACTGAAGCTTTCTTT. The gene calls are TRBV19 and TRBJ1-1; possibly TRBD1 for D (6 bases). The germline V gene has CDR1 LNHDA and CDR2 SQIVND (reference sequence). The CDR3 sequence is 15 residues long. V lost 2 bases and J lost 1, with 11 bases in between.

The chain has TRBV18 and TRBJ1-2; maybe TRBD1 (5 bases). The V gene lost 4 bases and the J gene lost 6 bases, with 12 bases spanning the gap. Germline V lookup: CDR1 KGHSH, CDR2 LQKENI. This CDR3 has 13 amino acids. CDR3 protein: CASSLPPGDGYTF. The DNA for the CDR3 is TGTGCCAGCTCACTCCCTCCGGGGGATGGCTACACCTTC.

The V and J genes are TRBV2 and TRBJ1-1; D not resolved. The CDR3 covers 11 residues. The V gene's germline CDR1 is SNHLY and CDR2 FYNNEI. The CDR3 is CAVQVNTEAFF. Here the CDR3 DNA reads TGTGCAGTCCAGGTGAACACTGAAGCTTTCTTT.

J is TRBJ1-5 and V is TRBV6-5; 10 bases map to TRBD1. Germline CDR1 MNHEY, CDR2 SVGAGI. The CDR3 contains 14 residues. J was trimmed by 9 bases and V by 8 bases; bases with no gene match: 10. CDR3 amino acids: CASGPGQGTLPQHF. The CDR3 DNA is TGTGCCAGCGGACCGGGACAGGGGACTTTGCCCCAGCATTTT.

The chain has TRBV7-9 and TRBJ1-1, with a possible D match to TRBD1 (6 bases). CDR1 and CDR2 (germline): SEHNR, FQNEAQ (reference sequence). The CDR3 contains 13 residues. Deletions cut 5 bases from V and 4 bases from J, with 11 bases between. CDR3 in DNA: TGTGCCAGCAGCCACAGGGAAAGCACTGAAGCTTTCTTT. This encodes CASSHRESTEAFF.

The rearrangement joins TRBV18 to TRBJ1-1, with a tentative D call TRBD1 (5 bases). The CDR3 is 14 amino acids. V dropped 2 bases and J dropped 1 base, with 8 bases sitting between them. The germline V gene has CDR1 KGHSH and CDR2 LQKENI. The CDR3 DNA follows: TGTGCCAGCTCACCAAACGACAGGAACACTGAAGCTTTCTTT. This translates into CASSPNDRNTEAFF. The full variable domain, in which reference TRBV18 and TRBJ1-1 provide the parts outside the CDR3, is NAGVMQNPRHLVRRRGQEARLRCSPMKGHSHVYWYRQLPEEGLKFMVYLQKENIIDESGMPKERFSAEFPKEGPSILRIQQVVRGDSAAYFCASSPNDRNTEAFFGQGTRLTVV.

Comments on this clone: One end of the junction is discordant with germline, which a read error may explain. The sample holds other DNA sequences that translate to the same CDR3. The V call is TRBV27, the J call TRBJ2-4; D possibly corresponds to TRBD1 (6 bases). This CDR3 contains 15 residues. Germline assignment: CDR1 MNHEY and CDR2 SMNVEV (reference sequence). CDR3 sequence: CASSLSRNRAGIQYF. CDR3 DNA: TGCGCCAGCAGTTTATCGAGGAACAGGGCCGGCATTCAGTACTTC.

This rearrangement joins TRBV18 to TRBJ2-5, with TRBD1 matching 11 bases. CDR1 KGHSH and CDR2 LQKENI come from the germline V gene. V gave up 6 bases and J gave up 6 bases; unmatched junction bases: 6. The CDR3 extends over 14 amino acids. The CDR3 sequence: CASSEDRGRKTQYF. For the CDR3, the DNA is TGTGCCAGCTCGGAGGACAGGGGGCGAAAGACCCAGTACTTC. The full variable domain, rest sourced from reference TRBV18 and TRBJ2-5, is NAGVMQNPRHLVRRRGQEARLRCSPMKGHSHVYWYRQLPEEGLKFMVYLQKENIIDESGMPKERFSAEFPKEGPSILRIQQVVRGDSAAYFCASSEDRGRKTQYFGPGTRLLVL.

This sequence joins TRBV30 and TRBJ1-5; maybe TRBD1 (5 bases). V lost 3 bases, J lost 1 base, and 10 bases lay in between. Germline V lookup: CDR1 GTSNPN, CDR2 SVGIG (reference sequence). This CDR3 is 14 amino acids long. CDR3 in DNA: TGTGCCTGGAGAAAAGGGGAAAGCAATCAGCCCCAGCATTTT. Protein product: CAWRKGESNQPQHF.

V gene TRBV5-4 combines with J gene TRBJ2-7; weak D call: TRBD2 (6 bases). The V gene lost 6 bases and the J gene lost 6 bases, with 10 bases spanning the gap. This CDR3 has 11 amino acids. Germline V gene sequence: CDR1 SGHNT, CDR2 YYREEE (reference sequence). The CDR3 is CASNGAGEQYF. The CDR3 DNA reads TGTGCCAGCAATGGAGCGGGCGAGCAGTACTTC.

The chain has TRBV9 and TRBJ2-5, with TRBD2 matching over 12 bases. The CDR3 is 16 residues long. J lost 5 bases, V lost 2 bases, and 7 bases had no gene match. Germline V CDR1 and CDR2: SGDLS, YYNGEE. This CDR3 reads CASSVASGGGWETQYF. Here the CDR3 DNA reads TGTGCCAGCAGCGTTGCTAGCGGGGGGGGATGGGAGACCCAGTACTTC.

On this clone: This is likely a read error, given that the CDR3 carries no conserved phenylalanine or tryptophan at its end. V and J are TRBV5-1 and TRBJ1-1, with D perhaps matching TRBD1 (5 bases). The germline gives CDR1 SGHRS, CDR2 YFSETQ. V was pared by 1 base and J by 2 bases, with 9 bases between. The CDR3 is 14 residues long. The CDR3 DNA sequence: TGCGCCAGCAGCTTGACAGGTGCCAACACTGAAGCTTTCGTT. Protein sequence: CASSLTGANTEAFV.

The rearrangement joins TRBV27 to TRBJ2-5; D gene ambiguous. CDR1 and CDR2 from the germline V gene are MNHEY and SMNVEV (reference sequence). The ends were cut back, 10 bases at V and 5 bases at J, with 23 bases in the middle. CDR3 length: 15 residues. The CDR3 sequence: CATRPVDPGRETQYF. CDR3 nucleotide sequence: TGTGCCACGCGCCCTGTTGACCCAGGTCGGGAGACCCAGTACTTC.

The V gene is TRBV7-2, the J gene TRBJ2-7, with TRBD2 as a possible D gene (5 bases). The CDR3 loop spans 14 amino acids. The germline V and J ends were trimmed by 3 bases and 2 bases, with 11 bases remaining between them. From germline, CDR1 is SGHTA and CDR2 FQGNSA. The CDR3 DNA is TGTGCCAGCAGCTTTGGAGGCGGTGCCTACGAGCAGTACTTC. This gives the protein CASSFGGGAYEQYF.

The V gene is TRBV7-9, the J gene TRBJ2-1, with 7 positions matching TRBD2. Germline V gene lookup returns CDR1 SEHNR and CDR2 FQNEAQ (reference sequence). The J segment lost 9 bases and the V segment lost 2 bases, leaving 4 bases of the junction unmatched. The CDR3 runs 13 residues. This CDR3 reads CASSLPPGGEQFF. The CDR3 coding sequence is TGTGCCAGCAGCTTACCCCCGGGGGGTGAGCAGTTCTTC. The whole variable domain, remainder taken from reference TRBV7-9 and TRBJ2-1, is DTGVSQNPRHKITKRGQNVTFRCDPISEHNRLYWYRQTLGQGPEFLTYFQNEAQLEKSRLLSDRFSAERPKGSFSTLEIQRTEQGDSAMYLCASSLPPGGEQFFGPGTRLTVL.

The chain carries TRBV2 and TRBJ2-3; a weak D match, TRBD2 (5 bases). V gave up 6 bases and J gave up 4 bases, with 11 bases separating them. The CDR3 length is 13 residues. CDR1 and CDR2 from the germline V gene are SNHLY and FYNNEI. CDR3 residues: CASSGILADTQYF. Here the CDR3 DNA reads TGTGCCAGCAGCGGGATCTTGGCAGATACGCAGTATTTT.

The rearrangement uses TRBV27 and TRBJ2-5; D may be TRBD1 (6 bases). Trimming removed 4 bases from V and 5 bases from J, with 20 bases in between. The CDR3 sequence is 16 residues long. Germline CDR1 MNHEY, CDR2 SMNVEV (reference sequence). DNA of the CDR3: TGTGCCAGCAGTTATGCGACAGGCAGCGGAAAGGAGACCCAGTACTTC. It encodes CASSYATGSGKETQYF.

The rearrangement links TRBV19 to TRBJ1-3; weak D call: TRBD1 (5 bases). V was cut by 7 bases and J by 0 bases, with 25 bases left in between. This CDR3 is 19 amino acids long. Germline V gene lookup returns CDR1 LNHDA and CDR2 SQIVND (reference sequence). CDR3: CASMVIERRGRNSGNTIYF. The CDR3, as DNA: TGTGCCAGTATGGTTATCGAGAGGAGGGGACGGAACTCTGGAAACACCATATATTTT.

CDR3 DNA: TGTGCCAGCAGTGATCCAGGGGGATCCGGGGAGCTGTTTTTT. Amino acids: CASSDPGGSGELFF. The chain uses TRBV25-1 and TRBJ2-2, with 7 nucleotides matching TRBD1. The V segment lost 3 bases and the J segment 6 bases; nucleotides outside the gene matches: 4. This CDR3 has 14 amino acids. Germline V lookup: CDR1 MGHDK, CDR2 SYGVNS.

This chain joins TRBV11-2 and TRBJ2-7; 7 nucleotides agree with TRBD1. There are 13 residues in the CDR3. Germline V gives CDR1 SGHAT, CDR2 FQNNGV. V trimming: 3 bases; J trimming: 6 bases; junction bases outside the gene matches: 5. The CDR3 sequence is CASSFPGGSEQYF. In DNA form, the CDR3 reads TGTGCCAGCAGCTTTCCAGGGGGATCCGAGCAGTACTTC.

The V gene is TRBV7-2, the J gene TRBJ1-1; 10 bases fit TRBD1. This CDR3 region has 14 residues. CDR1 is SGHTA, CDR2 FQGNSA, per germline. After removal of 8 bases from V and 6 bases from J, the junction contained 9 bases not matched to a gene. The CDR3 region has the DNA TGTGCCAGCTGCAGAGACAGGGGGCTCGCTGAAGCTTTCTTT. Its translation: CASCRDRGLAEAFF.

V gene TRBV6-6 combines with J gene TRBJ1-5; tentatively, D is TRBD1 (6 bases). CDR3 size: 12 residues. Per germline, CDR1 MNHNY and CDR2 SVGAGI (reference sequence). V was pared by 6 bases and J by 9 bases, with 12 bases between. The CDR3: CASRLRGSPQHF. Written as DNA, the CDR3 is TGTGCCAGCAGACTCAGGGGCTCGCCCCAGCATTTT.

The chain couples TRBV30 to TRBJ1-1; a weak D match, TRBD1 (5 bases). Trimming removed 5 bases at V and 2 bases at J, with 12 bases between. Germline V CDR1 and CDR2: GTSNPN, SVGIG (reference sequence). CDR3 length equals 13 residues. Here the CDR3 reads CAWALQANTEAFF. The CDR3 coding sequence is TGTGCCTGGGCGCTACAGGCTAACACTGAAGCTTTCTTT.

The gene calls are TRBV7-8 and TRBJ1-1; no clear D gene. This CDR3 has 18 residues. CDR1 and CDR2 from the germline V gene are SGHVS and FQNEAQ. The V end was cut by 6 bases, the J end by 3 bases, with 26 bases between. The chain's CDR3 is CASRPYRAGLREDTEAFF. The CDR3 DNA reads TGTGCCAGCAGGCCATACCGGGCGGGTTTGAGGGAGGACACTGAAGCTTTCTTT.

This rearrangement joins TRBV6-1 to TRBJ1-6, with TRBD1 matching over 8 bases. The CDR3 covers 15 residues. CDR1 is MNHNS, CDR2 SASEGT, per germline. V was pared by 4 bases and J by 10 bases, with 9 bases of the junction left unmatched. For the CDR3, the DNA is TGTGCCAGCAGTGGATCACAGGGGGTAGAGTCACCCCTCCACTTT. Translating gives CASSGSQGVESPLHF.